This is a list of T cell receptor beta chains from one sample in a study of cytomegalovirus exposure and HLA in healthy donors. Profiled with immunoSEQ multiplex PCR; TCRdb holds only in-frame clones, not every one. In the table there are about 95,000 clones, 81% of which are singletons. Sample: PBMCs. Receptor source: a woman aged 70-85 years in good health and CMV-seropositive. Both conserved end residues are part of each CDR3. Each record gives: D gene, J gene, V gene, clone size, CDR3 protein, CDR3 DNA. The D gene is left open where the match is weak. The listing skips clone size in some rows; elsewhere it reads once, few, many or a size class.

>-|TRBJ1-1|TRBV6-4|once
CASKQGRDTEAFF
TGTGCCAGCAAACAGGGTCGGGACACTGAAGCTTTCTTT
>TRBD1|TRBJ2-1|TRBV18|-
CASSPRRGTGGSYNEQFF
TGTGCCAGCTCACCACGACGGGGGACAGGGGGCTCCTACAATGAGCAGTTCTTC
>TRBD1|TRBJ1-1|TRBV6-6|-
CAIRQGEGGAFF
TGTGCCATCAGACAGGGGGAAGGTGGGGCTTTCTTT
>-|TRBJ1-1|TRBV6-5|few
CASSYSSGRVNTEAFF
TGTGCCAGCAGTTACTCTTCGGGGAGGGTGAACACTGAAGCTTTCTTT
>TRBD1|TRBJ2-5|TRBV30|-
CAWRALGQGSQETQYF
TGTGCCTGGAGGGCCTTAGGACAGGGGTCGCAAGAGACCCAGTACTTC
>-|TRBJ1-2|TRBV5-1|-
CASKQGDGYTF
TGCGCCAGTAAACAGGGAGATGGCTACACCTTC
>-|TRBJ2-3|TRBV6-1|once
CASSEEDPGRGTDTQYF
TGTGCCAGCAGTGAAGAAGACCCAGGACGGGGGACAGATACGCAGTATTTT
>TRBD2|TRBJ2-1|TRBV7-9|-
CASSLDMGLAFHNEQFF
TGTGCCAGCAGCTTAGACATGGGACTAGCGTTCCACAATGAGCAGTTCTTC
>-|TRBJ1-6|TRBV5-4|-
CASRSRQNNSPLHF
TGTGCCAGCAGGTCGAGGCAGAATAATTCACCCCTCCACTTT
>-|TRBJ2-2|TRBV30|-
CAWSVKEPGTGELFF
TGTGCCTGGAGTGTCAAGGAGCCGGGCACCGGGGAGCTGTTTTTT
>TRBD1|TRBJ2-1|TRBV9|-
CASSVGTGVYNEQFF
TGTGCCAGCAGCGTGGGGACAGGGGTCTACAATGAGCAGTTCTTC
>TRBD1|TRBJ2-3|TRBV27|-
CASRLGQGTDTQYF
TGTGCCAGCCGCCTGGGACAGGGGACAGATACGCAGTATTTT
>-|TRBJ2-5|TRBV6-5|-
CASRRAGQETQYF
TGTGCAAGTAGGCGGGCCGGGCAAGAGACCCAGTACTTC
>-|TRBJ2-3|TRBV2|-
CASSGASTDTQYF
TGTGCCAGCAGTGGGGCTAGCACAGATACGCAGTATTTT
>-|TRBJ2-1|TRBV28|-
CASSYARDTASVEQFF
TGTGCCAGCAGTTACGCGAGGGACACTGCTTCCGTTGAGCAGTTCTTC
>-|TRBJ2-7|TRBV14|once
CASSPWGQGPGEQYF
TGTGCCAGCAGCCCTTGGGGGCAGGGACCTGGCGAGCAGTACTTC
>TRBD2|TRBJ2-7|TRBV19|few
CASSIGTSFRNEQYF
TGTGCCAGTAGTATCGGGACTAGTTTTCGGAACGAGCAGTACTTC
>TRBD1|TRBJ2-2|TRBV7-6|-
CASSWGTGVGGELFF
TGTGCCAGCAGCTGGGGGACAGGGGTTGGCGGGGAGCTGTTTTTT
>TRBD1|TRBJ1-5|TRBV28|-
CASGAGTGDNQPQHF
TGTGCCAGCGGAGCCGGGACAGGGGACAATCAGCCCCAGCATTTT
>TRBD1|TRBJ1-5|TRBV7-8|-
CASSPRGQGVSPQHF
TGTGCCAGCAGCCCCCGGGGACAGGGTGTATCGCCCCAGCATTTT
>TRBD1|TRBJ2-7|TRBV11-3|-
CASSRPGQSDYEQYF
TGTGCCAGCAGCCGCCCGGGACAGTCGGACTACGAGCAGTACTTC
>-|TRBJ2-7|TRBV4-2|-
CASSQYDKAGKGEQYF
TGTGCCAGCAGCCAATATGATAAGGCAGGTAAAGGCGAGCAGTACTTC
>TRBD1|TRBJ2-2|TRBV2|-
CASSPPGQARGGELFF
TGTGCCAGCAGCCCTCCGGGACAGGCTAGAGGCGGGGAGCTGTTTTTT
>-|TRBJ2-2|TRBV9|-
CASSVFLNTGELFF
TGTGCCAGCAGCGTATTCCTGAACACCGGGGAGCTGTTTTTT
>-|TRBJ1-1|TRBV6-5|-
CASSYDRKGTEAFF
TGTGCCAGCAGTTACGACAGGAAAGGGACTGAAGCTTTCTTT
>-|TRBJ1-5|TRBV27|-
CASSWGGNQPQHF
TGTGCCAGTTCATGGGGAGGGAATCAGCCCCAGCATTTT
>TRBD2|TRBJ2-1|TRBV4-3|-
CASSPNPGGVNEQFF
TGCGCCAGCAGCCCCAACCCGGGAGGGGTAAATGAGCAGTTCTTC
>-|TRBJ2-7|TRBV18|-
CASSPFLTYEQYF
TGTGCCAGCTCACCATTCCTTACCTACGAGCAGTACTTC
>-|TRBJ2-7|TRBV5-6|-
CASSLKEKTAYEQYF
TGTGCCAGCAGCTTAAAGGAGAAGACGGCCTACGAGCAGTACTTC